This T cell receptor (beta chain) was retrieved from a study of T-cell memory formation after mild COVID-19. Study-level background: Largely, TCR clusters stayed within a single donor.

TCRdb independently ran MiXCR on the 5' RACE reads; one entry per CDR3 protein. The sample carries more than 35,000 distinct CDR3 sequences, roughly 9% recorded once. The CDR3 runs to 19 residues. V lost 5 bases and J 4 bases, leaving 28 bases between the germline ends. CDR1 is SEHNR and CDR2 is FQNEAQ in the germline V gene (reference sequence). The study's findings and limits: Pre-infection memory carried some responding clones, suggesting that cross-reactive memory joined.

This clonotype is termed medium-sized (0.01 to 0.1%). Its specificity is unknown. Sequences were obtained from PBMCs or a T cell subset sorted from them (not recorded which). This TCR was sampled from an adult woman who had mild COVID-19 (a few samples of this study predate the infection). Cell type and time point are not known. The rearrangement uses TRBV7-9 and TRBJ2-3; the D gene could be TRBD1 or TRBD2 (6 bases each). CDR3 region: CASSPRTAAGRTTPDTQYF. As DNA, the CDR3 is TGTGCCAGCAGCCCTAGGACAGCTGCCGGGCGGACTACCCCAGATACGCAGTATTTT.